This TCR beta chain derives from a study of blood T cell repertoires in COVID-19. Whole-study context: Samples representing acute and convalescent COVID-19 were sourced from the United States, Italy and Spain. From T cells, B-cell-depleted T cells, or PBMCs came the material, which was cDNA or gDNA.

In the authors' workflow: Reference gene primer amplification gave estimated nucleated cell counts. The repertoire was sequenced with immunoSEQ multiplex PCR; TCRdb's copy has only in-frame clones and lacks some. Clonal size and the V and J genes are those of that table, whereas D and trimming came from the DNA. The sample has roughly 150,000 clones, 75% to 90% seen once. V was trimmed by 2 bases and J by 4 bases, leaving 11 bases between them. CDR3 length: 14 residues. The V gene's germline CDR1 is LGHNA and CDR2 YSLEER. The chain is built from TRBV4-3 and TRBJ1-2; weak D call: TRBD1 (5 bases). Sequenced: peripheral blood. This clonotype was obtained from a woman aged 55-69 years with active COVID-19. This CDR3 reads CASSQPGGPYGYTF. CDR3 in DNA: TGCGCCAGCAGCCAACCCGGGGGTCCCTATGGCTACACCTTC.